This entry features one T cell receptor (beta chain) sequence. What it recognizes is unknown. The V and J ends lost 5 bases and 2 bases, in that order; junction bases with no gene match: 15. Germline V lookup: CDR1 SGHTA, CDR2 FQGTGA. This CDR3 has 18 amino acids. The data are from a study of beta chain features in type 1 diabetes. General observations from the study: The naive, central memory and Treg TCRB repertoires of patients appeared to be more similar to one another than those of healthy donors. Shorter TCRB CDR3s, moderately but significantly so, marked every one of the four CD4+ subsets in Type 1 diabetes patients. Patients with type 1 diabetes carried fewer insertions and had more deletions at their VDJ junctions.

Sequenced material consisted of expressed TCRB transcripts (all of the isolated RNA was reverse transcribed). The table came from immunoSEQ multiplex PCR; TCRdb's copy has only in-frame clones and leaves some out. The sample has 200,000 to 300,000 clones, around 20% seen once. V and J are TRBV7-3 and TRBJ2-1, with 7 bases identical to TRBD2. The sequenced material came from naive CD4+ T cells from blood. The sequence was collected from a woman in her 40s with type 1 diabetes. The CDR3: CASSQTGQRGLTYNEQFF. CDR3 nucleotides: TGTGCCAGCAGCCAAACTGGCCAGCGGGGTCTTACCTACAATGAGCAGTTCTTC.